This T cell receptor (beta chain) was profiled in a study of blood T cell repertoires in COVID-19. For the study at large: In each case, the material was cDNA or gDNA derived from T cells, B-cell-depleted T cells, or PBMCs.

The repertoire was sequenced with immunoSEQ multiplex PCR; TCRdb's copy has only in-frame clones and lacks some. The sample consists of hundreds of thousands of clones, 88% of them appearing once. CDR1 is SGHNT and CDR2 is YYREEE in the germline V gene (reference sequence). Trimming took off 2 bases at V and 4 bases at J, with 9 bases between the two ends. The CDR3 is 14 amino acids. This sequence joins TRBV5-4 and TRBJ1-4; D is perhaps TRBD1 (6 bases). The TCR was taken from an elderly man with acute or convalescent COVID-19. The specimen sequenced was peripheral blood. CDR3 nucleotides: TGTGCCAGCAGCTTTCAGGGGAGTAATGAAAAACTGTTTTTT. Amino acid sequence: CASSFQGSNEKLFF.